The rows below give T cell receptor beta chains drawn from one sample of a study of blood T cell repertoires in COVID-19. The method was immunoSEQ multiplex PCR; TCRdb's version includes in-frame clones alone and lacks a portion of them. The sample has hundreds of thousands of clones, 70% to 85% seen once. The sequencing sample was made of peripheral blood. The receptors originated from a woman between 40 and 50 years old with active or convalescent COVID-19. Both conserved end residues are part of each CDR3. The D gene is left open where the match is weak. Clone size is shown for a subset of rows, as once, few, many or a class of expanded clone.

d_gene: TRBD1; j_gene: TRBJ1-6; v_gene: TRBV9; abundance: -; CDR3nt: TGTGCCAGCAGCGTAGGGGGACAGGGAAATAATTCACCCCTCCACTTT; CDR3aa: CASSVGGQGNNSPLHF
d_gene: -; j_gene: TRBJ1-2; v_gene: TRBV19; abundance: -; CDR3nt: TGTGCCAGTAGTATATCCCCCGACAGACTCTATGGCTACACCTTC; CDR3aa: CASSISPDRLYGYTF
d_gene: -; j_gene: TRBJ1-5; v_gene: TRBV5-4; abundance: -; CDR3nt: TGTGCCAGCAGCTCCCAGGGTGACCAGCCCCAGCATTTT; CDR3aa: CASSSQGDQPQHF
d_gene: -; j_gene: TRBJ1-2; v_gene: TRBV9; abundance: -; CDR3nt: TGTGCCAGCAGCCAAGAGGGCACTGGGTATGGCTACACCTTC; CDR3aa: CASSQEGTGYGYTF
d_gene: TRBD2; j_gene: TRBJ2-1; v_gene: TRBV3-1/TRBV3-2; abundance: once; CDR3nt: TGTGCCAGCAGCCTACTCCTAGCGGGGGTGATCAATGAGCAGTTCTTC; CDR3aa: CASSLLLAGVINEQFF
d_gene: -; j_gene: TRBJ1-2; v_gene: TRBV6-1; abundance: -; CDR3nt: TGTGCCAGCAGTGACCGGGTCAACTATGGCTACACCTTC; CDR3aa: CASSDRVNYGYTF
d_gene: -; j_gene: TRBJ2-7; v_gene: TRBV10-3; abundance: -; CDR3nt: TGTGCCATCAGCAGGGAAGTCAACGAGCAGTACTTC; CDR3aa: CAISREVNEQYF
d_gene: -; j_gene: TRBJ1-2; v_gene: TRBV15; abundance: -; CDR3nt: TGTGCCACCAGCAGAGACAGGGCGACCTATGGCTACACCTTC; CDR3aa: CATSRDRATYGYTF
d_gene: TRBD1; j_gene: TRBJ2-3; v_gene: TRBV18; abundance: -; CDR3nt: TGTGCCAGCTCACCCCGGGACAGGAGCACAGATACGCAGTATTTT; CDR3aa: CASSPRDRSTDTQYF
d_gene: -; j_gene: TRBJ1-2; v_gene: TRBV19; abundance: -; CDR3nt: TGTGCCAGTAAGACAGGCAACTATGGCTACACCTTC; CDR3aa: CASKTGNYGYTF
d_gene: -; j_gene: TRBJ1-1; v_gene: TRBV5-1; abundance: -; CDR3nt: TGCGCCAGCAGCACCGGACAGAAGAACACTGAAGCTTTCTTT; CDR3aa: CASSTGQKNTEAFF
d_gene: -; j_gene: TRBJ1-1; v_gene: TRBV12-3/TRBV12-4; abundance: -; CDR3nt: TGTGCCAGCAGTTTAGGGCCCAACACTGAAGCTTTCTTT; CDR3aa: CASSLGPNTEAFF
d_gene: -; j_gene: TRBJ2-5; v_gene: TRBV7-8; abundance: -; CDR3nt: TGTGCCAGCAGACCGACTTGGGAGACCCAGTACTTC; CDR3aa: CASRPTWETQYF
d_gene: -; j_gene: TRBJ2-3; v_gene: TRBV7-9; abundance: -; CDR3nt: TGTGCCAGCAGCTTAGTGGTCAGGGGCACAGATACGCAGTATTTT; CDR3aa: CASSLVVRGTDTQYF
d_gene: TRBD2; j_gene: TRBJ2-3; v_gene: TRBV7-2; abundance: -; CDR3nt: TGTGCCAGCAGCTGGGACTATAATACGCAGTATTTT; CDR3aa: CASSWDYNTQYF
d_gene: -; j_gene: TRBJ1-2; v_gene: TRBV9; abundance: -; CDR3nt: TGTGCCAGCAGCGTGGGGGACACCCTGAACTATGGCTACACCTTC; CDR3aa: CASSVGDTLNYGYTF
d_gene: -; j_gene: TRBJ1-2; v_gene: TRBV2; abundance: -; CDR3nt: TGTGCCAGCAGTGTAGAGACGGGTTATGGCTACACCTTC; CDR3aa: CASSVETGYGYTF
d_gene: -; j_gene: TRBJ1-3; v_gene: TRBV13; abundance: -; CDR3nt: TGTGCCAGCAGCCTAGCGGCGGATTACTCTGGAAACACCATATATTTT; CDR3aa: CASSLAADYSGNTIYF
d_gene: TRBD2; j_gene: TRBJ2-3; v_gene: TRBV20-1; abundance: -; CDR3nt: TGCAGTGCTAGTTCCGCTAGCGGGGGGACTTCGGGTAGCACAGATACGCAGTATTTT; CDR3aa: CSASSASGGTSGSTDTQYF
d_gene: TRBD1; j_gene: TRBJ2-1; v_gene: TRBV4-1; abundance: -; CDR3nt: TGCGCCAGCAGCTACCGGACAGGGGATGACAATGAGCAGTTCTTC; CDR3aa: CASSYRTGDDNEQFF
d_gene: TRBD1; j_gene: TRBJ2-7; v_gene: TRBV9; abundance: -; CDR3nt: TGTGCCAGCAGCCGTGGGGACAGCATAGAGCAGTACTTC; CDR3aa: CASSRGDSIEQYF
d_gene: -; j_gene: TRBJ1-2; v_gene: TRBV13; abundance: -; CDR3nt: TGTGCCAGCAGCCCCCGACTCGCTCAAGAGGATGGCTACACCTTC; CDR3aa: CASSPRLAQEDGYTF
d_gene: TRBD2; j_gene: TRBJ2-1; v_gene: TRBV11-2; abundance: -; CDR3nt: TGTGCCAGCAGCTTAGGCGGTGGGGGGGTATACAATGAGCAGTTCTTC; CDR3aa: CASSLGGGGVYNEQFF
d_gene: -; j_gene: TRBJ2-4; v_gene: TRBV7-2; abundance: -; CDR3nt: TGTGCCAGCAGCTCCGGGACACCCGGCATTCAGTACTTC; CDR3aa: CASSSGTPGIQYF
d_gene: TRBD1; j_gene: TRBJ1-3; v_gene: TRBV2; abundance: few; CDR3nt: TGTGCCAGCAGTTTAAGCGGACAGGGAGCTTACATATATTTT; CDR3aa: CASSLSGQGAYIYF
d_gene: TRBD2; j_gene: TRBJ2-3; v_gene: TRBV9; abundance: -; CDR3nt: TGTGCCAGCAGCGCACCTCTCTCCGGGACTAGCGGGGGGGCGACTGATACGCAGTATTTT; CDR3aa: CASSAPLSGTSGGATDTQYF
d_gene: TRBD2; j_gene: TRBJ2-5; v_gene: TRBV19; abundance: -; CDR3nt: TGTGCCAGTAGTATTAATCTCCTAGCGGGGGGGCAGCGAGAGACCCAGTACTTC; CDR3aa: CASSINLLAGGQRETQYF
d_gene: TRBD1; j_gene: TRBJ2-2; v_gene: TRBV6-2/TRBV6-3; abundance: -; CDR3nt: TGTGCCAGCAGTAAATCGACAGGGGTTGGGACCGGGGAGCTGTTTTTT; CDR3aa: CASSKSTGVGTGELFF
d_gene: TRBD2; j_gene: TRBJ2-7; v_gene: TRBV5-1; abundance: -; CDR3nt: TGCGCCAGCAGCTTAAGGACTAGCGGTGTGCGGTACGAGCAGTACTTC; CDR3aa: CASSLRTSGVRYEQYF
d_gene: -; j_gene: TRBJ2-1; v_gene: TRBV7-3; abundance: -; CDR3nt: TGTGCCAGCAGCGCGGTTGGCGGGGCCGGGGAGCAGTTCTTC; CDR3aa: CASSAVGGAGEQFF
d_gene: TRBD1; j_gene: TRBJ1-1; v_gene: TRBV5-1; abundance: -; CDR3nt: TGCGCCAGCAGCCAGACAGGGCACACTGAAGCTTTCTTT; CDR3aa: CASSQTGHTEAFF
d_gene: TRBD1; j_gene: TRBJ1-5; v_gene: TRBV30; abundance: -; CDR3nt: TGTGCCTGGAGTGGGGCAGCAGGGGGTTATCAGCCCCAGCATTTT; CDR3aa: CAWSGAAGGYQPQHF
d_gene: TRBD1; j_gene: TRBJ1-1; v_gene: TRBV10-3; abundance: -; CDR3nt: TGTGCCATTCGACAGGGAGAGCGGGTTGAAGCTTTCTTT; CDR3aa: CAIRQGERVEAFF
d_gene: TRBD1; j_gene: TRBJ2-7; v_gene: TRBV10-2; abundance: -; CDR3nt: TGCGCCAGCAGTGAGTCCCTTAGGACAGGGGGGGAGCAGTACTTC; CDR3aa: CASSESLRTGGEQYF
d_gene: -; j_gene: TRBJ2-6; v_gene: TRBV7-9; abundance: -; CDR3nt: TGTGCCAGCAGCTTAGCCGGCAGGCCCCGCTCTGGGGCCAACGTCCTGACTTTC; CDR3aa: CASSLAGRPRSGANVLTF
d_gene: -; j_gene: TRBJ1-5; v_gene: TRBV11-2; abundance: -; CDR3nt: TGTGCCAGCAGCTACGGTGAAGGGAGGGAGCCCCAGCATTTT; CDR3aa: CASSYGEGREPQHF
d_gene: TRBD2; j_gene: TRBJ2-1; v_gene: TRBV5-4; abundance: -; CDR3nt: TGTGCCAGCAGCCCTGGGACTAGCGGATACAATGAGCAGTTCTTC; CDR3aa: CASSPGTSGYNEQFF